This TCR beta chain appears in the sequencing data of a study of glioma-infiltrating T cells after dendritic cell vaccination. Only in-frame clones appear in the TCRdb table, and some are missing; sequencing was by immunoSEQ multiplex PCR. This table has around 73,000 clones, roughly four fifths appearing once. Germline loops: CDR1 LNHNV, CDR2 YYDKDF (reference sequence). The junction had 7 bases not matched to a gene; V was cut back by 3 bases and J by 0 bases. The CDR3 extends over 17 amino acids. This specimen was blood, taken before dendritic cell vaccination. The source is a human donor with glioblastoma. J is TRBJ2-2 and V is TRBV15; 7 bases are shared with TRBD2. CDR3 sequence: CATSRPTGLSNTGELFF. The CDR3 DNA reads TGTGCCACCAGCAGGCCCACGGGACTATCGAACACCGGGGAGCTGTTTTTT. The entire variable domain, with the rest obtained from reference TRBV15 and TRBJ2-2, is as follows: DAMVIQNPRYQVTQFGKPVTLSCSQTLNHNVMYWYQQKSSQAPKLLFHYYDKDFNNEADTPDNFQSRRPNTSFCFLDIRSPGLGDTAMYLCATSRPTGLSNTGELFFGEGSRLTVL.